A single sample gave rise to the 32 T cell receptor beta chains below, sequenced in a study of a mutant IDH1 vaccine in newly diagnosed glioma. These receptors lack a known antigen. The repertoire was sequenced with immunoSEQ multiplex PCR; TCRdb's copy has only in-frame clones and lacks some. The sample contains about 130,000 clones, about four fifths of which appear only once. Regarding time point: week 11, during vaccination. The investigators gave 300 ug of mutant IDH1 20-mer peptide in each vaccine dose, together with topical imiquimod. The sample in question was PBMCs, obtained from a glioma patient whose treatment included an IDH1 peptide vaccine. All receptors derive from a man between 35 and 55 years old with glioma.

J is TRBJ2-1 and V is TRBV4-1; 10 bases align to TRBD1. CDR1 is MGHRA, CDR2 YSYEKL, per germline. The CDR3 sequence is 16 residues long. V was clipped by 3 bases and J by 5 bases; unmatched bases: 7. CDR3 protein: CASSQMGTGVNNEQFF. CDR3 DNA sequence: TGCGCCAGCAGCCAGATGGGGACAGGGGTAAACAATGAGCAGTTCTTC.

The J gene is TRBJ2-1, the V gene TRBV6-4; D perhaps matches TRBD2 (6 bases). This CDR3 is built from 16 residues. The germline V and J ends were trimmed by 0 bases and 4 bases, with 13 bases remaining between them. CDR1 and CDR2 from the germline V gene are MRHNA and SNTAGT. CDR3 loop: CASSDSRGPVYNEQFF. Written as DNA, the CDR3 is TGTGCCAGCAGTGACTCGCGGGGCCCAGTGTACAATGAGCAGTTCTTC.

This clone was picked up one time. The sample has other DNA sequences that encode this CDR3 too. The rearrangement links TRBV5-1 to TRBJ2-5; D not certain. CDR1 and CDR2 from the germline V gene are SGHRS and YFSETQ. CDR3 length: 11 amino acids. Trimming took off 0 bases at V and 5 bases at J, with 2 bases between the two ends. This CDR3 is CASSLAETQYF. The DNA of the CDR3 is TGCGCCAGCAGCTTGGCGGAGACCCAGTACTTC.

This chain links TRBV6-6 with TRBJ2-1; tentative D call: TRBD2 (5 bases). CDR3 length: 14 residues. Trimming took off 0 bases at V and 6 bases at J, with 9 bases between the two ends. The germline CDR1 and CDR2 sequences are MNHNY and SVGAGI (reference sequence). The CDR3 nucleotides are TGTGCCAGCAGTTACTCGGACGGAGGCAATGAGCAGTTCTTC. It encodes CASSYSDGGNEQFF.

The chain uses TRBV5-1 and TRBJ1-3; D call uncertain. CDR3 length: 17 residues. CDR1 SGHRS and CDR2 YFSETQ come from the germline V gene. Deletions cut 0 bases from V and 0 bases from J, with 13 bases between. CDR3 in amino acids: CASSLVRGGSSGNTIYF. The DNA for the CDR3 is TGCGCCAGCAGCTTGGTACGGGGTGGGAGCTCTGGAAACACCATATATTTT.

In this sample, this clone turned up once. CDR3: CASSSSRGAGVDEQYF. CDR3 sequence (DNA): TGCGCCAGCAGCTCCTCACGGGGGGCGGGAGTGGACGAGCAGTACTTC. The chain has TRBV5-1 and TRBJ2-7; D perhaps matches TRBD2 (7 bases). The V gene's germline CDR1 is SGHRS and CDR2 YFSETQ. CDR3 length equals 16 residues. Trimming took off 3 bases at V and 5 bases at J, with 21 bases between the two ends. Filled out from reference TRBV5-1 and TRBJ2-7, the complete variable domain reads KAGVTQTPRYLIKTRGQQVTLSCSPISGHRSVSWYQQTPGQGLQFLFEYFSETQRNKGNFPGRFSGRQFSNSRSEMNVSTLELGDSALYLCASSSSRGAGVDEQYFGPGTRLTVT.

The CDR3 nucleotides are TGTGCCAGCAGGGGGACTTCCAGCTCCTACAATGAGCAGTTCTTC. It codes for CASRGTSSSYNEQFF. The chain uses TRBV6-6 and TRBJ2-1; the D gene is possibly TRBD2 (6 bases). The CDR3 totals 15 residues. V gave up 6 bases and J gave up 0 bases, with 12 bases separating them. Germline-derived CDR1 and CDR2 are MNHNY and SVGAGI (reference sequence).

This rearrangement joins TRBV6-5 to TRBJ1-1; 8 bases agree with TRBD1. V lost 6 bases to trimming and J lost 10 bases; unmatched junction nucleotides: 10. CDR3 length: 13 residues. Germline V CDR1 and CDR2: MNHEY, SVGAGI. CDR3 nucleotides: TGTGCCAGCAGCCTCACCGACAGGGGAGGAGCTTTCTTT. It codes for CASSLTDRGGAFF.

The chain has TRBV5-6 and TRBJ2-2, with D hard to call. CDR3 length equals 13 residues. Germline V gives CDR1 SGHDT, CDR2 YYEEEE. Trimming shortened V by 3 bases and J by 8 bases, and 11 bases separated the two germline ends. DNA of the CDR3: TGTGCCAGCAGCTCCTCGAGTAAGGGGGAGCTGTTTTTT. This sequence encodes CASSSSSKGELFF.

The J gene is TRBJ2-3, the V gene TRBV5-1; 7 positions match TRBD1. V was pared by 3 bases and J by 4 bases, with 5 bases of the junction left unmatched. Germline loops: CDR1 SGHRS, CDR2 YFSETQ. This CDR3 comprises 14 residues. The CDR3 DNA reads as TGCGCCAGCAGCTCTGATAGGGGGCCAGATACGCAGTATTTT. It yields the protein CASSSDRGPDTQYF.

This clone was recorded a few times. The chain links TRBV19 to TRBJ1-6; 9 bases map to TRBD1. The CDR3 covers 17 residues. The V segment lost 3 bases and the J segment 8 bases; nucleotides outside the gene matches: 11. CDR1 and CDR2 (germline): LNHDA, SQIVND (reference sequence). The CDR3 DNA reads TGTGCCAGTAGTATCATCTCGGGGACAGGGTTTTATTCACCCCTCCACTTT. It is translated as CASSIISGTGFYSPLHF.

This sequence joins TRBV6-5 and TRBJ2-2, with 9 bases aligning to TRBD1. In germline, CDR1 is MNHEY, CDR2 SVGAGI. With 5 bases clipped from V and 4 bases from J, the junction kept 2 bases outside the gene matches. This CDR3 spans 14 amino acids. The CDR3 region is CASSPTGGTGELFF. Written as DNA, the CDR3 is TGTGCCAGCAGTCCGACAGGGGGCACCGGGGAGCTGTTTTTT.

The V gene is TRBV11-2, the J gene TRBJ2-5, with a tentative D call TRBD1 (8 bases). Trimming removed 4 bases at V and 5 bases at J, with 20 bases between. The CDR3 runs 16 residues. Germline assignment: CDR1 SGHAT and CDR2 FQNNGV. CDR3 sequence: CASSSLGQGGEETQYF. The CDR3 bases are TGTGCCAGCAGCTCTCTCGGACAGGGAGGGGAGGAGACCCAGTACTTC.

The V gene is TRBV5-5, the J gene TRBJ1-1; tentatively, D is TRBD1 (5 bases). The CDR3 is made up of 14 amino acids. Between the trimmed V and J ends, which lost 2 bases and 4 bases, there was a span of 12 bases. Per the germline V gene, CDR1 is SGHKS and CDR2 is YYEKEE (reference sequence). CDR3 residues: CASSLLGVGTEAFF. CDR3 coding DNA: TGTGCCAGCAGCTTATTAGGGGTAGGCACTGAAGCTTTCTTT.

This rearrangement joins TRBV7-2 to TRBJ1-4, with TRBD1 identical over 9 bases. This CDR3 has 14 residues. After removal of 5 bases from V and 7 bases from J, the junction contained 5 bases not matched to a gene. Germline loops: CDR1 SGHTA, CDR2 FQGNSA. Here the CDR3 reads CASSRDRAPEKLFF. The CDR3 region has the DNA TGTGCCAGCAGCCGGGACAGGGCGCCTGAAAAACTGTTTTTT.

The rearrangement uses TRBV5-4 and TRBJ2-7, with 8 bases identical to TRBD1. The CDR3 is made up of 15 amino acids. In germline, CDR1 is SGHNT, CDR2 YYREEE (reference sequence). The junction had 7 bases not matched to a gene; V was cut back by 0 bases and J by 5 bases. The CDR3 bases are TGTGCCAGCAGCTTGGTTTGGACAGGGAACAACGAGCAGTACTTC. It encodes CASSLVWTGNNEQYF.

The rearrangement uses TRBV10-3 and TRBJ2-4, with 10 bases fitting TRBD2. The CDR3 contains 18 residues. V lost 6 bases and J lost 3; bases outside the gene matches: 14. Germline V gives CDR1 ENHRY, CDR2 SYGVKD. The CDR3 protein is CAIRASGSPILGKNIQYF. The CDR3 DNA follows: TGTGCCATCAGGGCTAGCGGGAGTCCAATTCTGGGCAAAAACATTCAGTACTTC.

This rearrangement joins TRBV5-4 to TRBJ2-7; D is undetermined. Trimming shortened V by 0 bases and J by 0 bases, and 10 bases separated the two germline ends. The V gene's germline CDR1 is SGHNT and CDR2 YYREEE (reference sequence). The CDR3 is 15 residues long. The CDR3 here is CASSLGSAGSYEQYF. The CDR3 DNA is TGTGCCAGCAGCTTGGGTTCGGCCGGCTCCTACGAGCAGTACTTC.

The genes are TRBV2 and TRBJ2-7; the D gene could be TRBD1 or TRBD2 (6 bases each). This CDR3 is 14 amino acids long. CDR1 is SNHLY and CDR2 is FYNNEI in the germline V gene. V lost 2 bases and J lost 3, with 11 bases in between. The CDR3 nucleotides are TGTGCCAGCAGTGAATTAGGGGGAGGCTACGAGCAGTACTTC. Translated: CASSELGGGYEQYF.

V usage is TRBV9 and J usage is TRBJ2-1; 12 bases match TRBD2. J lost 9 bases, V lost 0 bases, and 10 bases had no gene match. CDR3 size: 17 residues. Looked up from germline, CDR1 is SGDLS and CDR2 is YYNGEE. The CDR3 nucleotides are TGTGCCAGCAGCGTAGGGACTAGCGGGATTCAGAGGGGTGAGCAGTTCTTC. Its protein product is CASSVGTSGIQRGEQFF.

In DNA, the CDR3 is TGTGCCAGCAGCCTGGACAGGGTGGTACAGACCCAGTACTTC. This encodes CASSLDRVVQTQYF. The chain has TRBV6-5 and TRBJ2-5; the match to TRBD1 covers 8 bases. Germline trimming cut 6 bases from V and 6 bases from J; bases unmatched to any gene: 9. CDR1 is MNHEY, CDR2 SVGAGI, per germline. This CDR3 comprises 14 residues.

This clone was counted once. V and J are TRBV7-2 and TRBJ1-2, with D maybe TRBD1 (6 bases). This CDR3 region has 14 residues. CDR1 is SGHTA and CDR2 is FQGNSA in the germline V gene. With 5 bases removed from V and 5 bases from J, the gap between germline ends came to 15 bases. CDR3 nucleotide sequence: TGTGCCAGCAGCGCCCAACACAGGGCTTATGGCTACACCTTC. Amino acid sequence: CASSAQHRAYGYTF.

This clone was found once. The rearrangement uses TRBV5-1 and TRBJ2-5; 9 positions match TRBD2. Per germline, CDR1 SGHRS and CDR2 YFSETQ. The ends lost 4 bases at V and 5 bases at J; junction bases unmatched: 3. The CDR3 runs 13 residues. In DNA form, the CDR3 reads TGCGCCAGCAGCATAGCGGGAGCTGAGACCCAGTACTTC. It yields the protein CASSIAGAETQYF.

The chain uses TRBV15 and TRBJ2-5; D not certain. The CDR3 runs 12 residues. The germline gives CDR1 LNHNV, CDR2 YYDKDF (reference sequence). Trimming shortened V by 3 bases and J by 5 bases, and 7 bases separated the two germline ends. DNA of the CDR3: TGTGCCACCAGCAGGGTAGGGGAGACCCAGTACTTC. Protein sequence: CATSRVGETQYF.

This clone was found once. V usage is TRBV4-3 and J usage is TRBJ2-6; no clear D. The CDR3 runs 15 residues. The germline CDR1 and CDR2 sequences are LGHNA and YSLEER. V was cut by 4 bases and J by 4 bases, with 11 bases left in between. CDR3 DNA sequence: TGCGCCAGCAGCCCCGGAGAGTCCGGGGCCAACGTCCTGACTTTC. It translates to CASSPGESGANVLTF.

This chain uses TRBV7-6 with TRBJ2-3; 10 nucleotides align to TRBD2. Trimming took 6 bases from V and 2 from J; bases not matched to a gene: 5. The germline V gene encodes CDR1 SGHVS and CDR2 FNYEAQ. The CDR3 has 15 amino acids. The chain's CDR3 is CASRASGGTTDTQYF. Written as DNA, the CDR3 is TGTGCCAGCAGGGCTAGCGGGGGTACCACAGATACGCAGTATTTT. Looking up the rest from reference TRBV7-6 and TRBJ2-3 gives the full variable domain: GAGVSQSPRYKVTKRGQDVALRCDPISGHVSLYWYRQALGQGPEFLTYFNYEAQQDKSGLPNDRFSAERPEGSISTLTIQRTEQRDSAMYRCASRASGGTTDTQYFGPGTRLTVL.

This clone was counted between two and nine times. The V call is TRBV6-1, the J call TRBJ2-7; 7 positions agree with TRBD1. With 7 bases clipped from V and 5 bases from J, the junction kept 5 bases outside the gene matches. Germline CDR1 reads MNHNS; CDR2 reads SASEGT. The CDR3 contains 12 residues. CDR3 in amino acids: CASNTGVHEQYF. The CDR3 DNA reads TGTGCCAGCAATACAGGGGTCCACGAGCAGTACTTC.

The chain is built from TRBV13 and TRBJ1-1; no clear D gene. Looked up from germline, CDR1 is PRHDT and CDR2 is FYEKMQ (reference sequence). The CDR3 is 13 residues long. V was trimmed by 5 bases and J by 3 bases, leaving 10 bases between them. This CDR3 reads CASSEGLDTEAFF. In DNA, the CDR3 is TGTGCCAGCAGCGAAGGCCTGGACACTGAAGCTTTCTTT.

The chain couples TRBV7-8 to TRBJ2-3; maybe TRBD2 (6 bases). The CDR3 has 14 amino acids. V gave up 5 bases and J gave up 5 bases, with 14 bases separating them. Germline lookup yields CDR1 SGHVS and CDR2 FQNEAQ. CDR3 sequence: CASSLRTGGDTQYF. CDR3 DNA sequence: TGTGCCAGCAGCCTTAGGACCGGGGGAGATACGCAGTATTTT. The variable domain in full, completed from reference TRBV7-8 and TRBJ2-3, reads GAGVSQSPRYKVAKRGQDVALRCDPISGHVSLFWYQQALGQGPEFLTYFQNEAQLDKSGLPSDRFFAERPEGSVSTLKIQRTQQEDSAVYLCASSLRTGGDTQYFGPGTRLTVL.

The chain carries TRBV7-2 and TRBJ2-3; D call uncertain. From germline, CDR1 is SGHTA and CDR2 FQGNSA. Between the trimmed V and J ends, which lost 1 base and 4 bases, there was a span of 6 bases. The CDR3 consists of 13 residues. CDR3 in amino acids: CASSLDEADTQYF. In DNA form, the CDR3 reads TGTGCCAGCAGCTTAGACGAAGCAGATACGCAGTATTTT.

The rearrangement links TRBV13 to TRBJ2-1; the D is unclear. Germline V gene data show CDR1 as PRHDT and CDR2 as FYEKMQ (reference sequence). The CDR3 extends over 11 amino acids. V was pared by 5 bases and J by 9 bases, with 8 bases between. Here the CDR3 DNA reads TGTGCCAGCAGCCCTGCTTTTGAGCAGTTCTTC. It is translated as CASSPAFEQFF.

This chain joins TRBV21-1 and TRBJ1-4; no DNA check was done on the table's D call, TRBD1. TRBV21-1 is noted as a pseudogene. The CDR3 is 14 amino acids. CDR3 in DNA: TGTGCCAGCAGCCAAGGGCAGAATAATGAAAAACTGTTTTTT. It encodes CASSQGQNNEKLFF.